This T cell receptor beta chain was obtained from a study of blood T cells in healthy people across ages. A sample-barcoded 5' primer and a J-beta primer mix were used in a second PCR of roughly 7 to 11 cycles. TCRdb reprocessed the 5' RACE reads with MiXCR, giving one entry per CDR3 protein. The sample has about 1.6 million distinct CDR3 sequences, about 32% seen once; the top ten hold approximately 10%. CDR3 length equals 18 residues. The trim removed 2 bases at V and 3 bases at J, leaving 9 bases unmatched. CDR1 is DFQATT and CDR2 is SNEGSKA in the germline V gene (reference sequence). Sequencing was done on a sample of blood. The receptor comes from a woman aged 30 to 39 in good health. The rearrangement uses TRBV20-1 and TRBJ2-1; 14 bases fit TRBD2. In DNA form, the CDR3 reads TGCAGTGCTAGACCCGCGGGACTAGCGGGGGCCCTCTACAATGAGCAGTTCTTC. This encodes CSARPAGLAGALYNEQFF.